This TCR beta chain was recorded in a study of tumor and adjacent non-tumor tissue in lung cancer. At the level of the study: Histology: 11 to 13 adenocarcinoma, a couple of squamous cell carcinoma, 1 small cell lung cancer. On average, productive TCRbeta reads reached a few million per sample. Study results and caveats: Shorter survival was associated with higher TCR diversity in tumors. TCR diversity was significantly greater in tumor than normal lung tissue.

A note on this clonotype: The antigen is undetermined. One end of the junction is discordant with germline, which a read error may explain.

No cell sorting was done before RNA was extracted from the tissue. The CDR3 is 15 amino acids. CDR1 and CDR2 (germline): MNHEY, SVGAGI. Three rounds of nested PCR, following a modified ARM-PCR protocol, produced the TCRbeta library. MiXCR was run by TCRdb on the multiplex PCR reads, yielding one entry per CDR3 protein. The profile shows approximately 140,000 distinct CDR3 sequences, approximately 70% of them singletons. The TCR comes from a man in his 60s with small cell lung cancer. This chain connects TRBV6-5 to TRBJ2-1; possibly TRBD2 for D (6 bases). The sequencing input was lung tumor tissue. The CDR3 DNA follows: TGTGCCAGCTCGCATGCGGGACTCCGTGGGGATGAGGAGTTCTTC. Protein: CASSHAGLRGDEEFF.